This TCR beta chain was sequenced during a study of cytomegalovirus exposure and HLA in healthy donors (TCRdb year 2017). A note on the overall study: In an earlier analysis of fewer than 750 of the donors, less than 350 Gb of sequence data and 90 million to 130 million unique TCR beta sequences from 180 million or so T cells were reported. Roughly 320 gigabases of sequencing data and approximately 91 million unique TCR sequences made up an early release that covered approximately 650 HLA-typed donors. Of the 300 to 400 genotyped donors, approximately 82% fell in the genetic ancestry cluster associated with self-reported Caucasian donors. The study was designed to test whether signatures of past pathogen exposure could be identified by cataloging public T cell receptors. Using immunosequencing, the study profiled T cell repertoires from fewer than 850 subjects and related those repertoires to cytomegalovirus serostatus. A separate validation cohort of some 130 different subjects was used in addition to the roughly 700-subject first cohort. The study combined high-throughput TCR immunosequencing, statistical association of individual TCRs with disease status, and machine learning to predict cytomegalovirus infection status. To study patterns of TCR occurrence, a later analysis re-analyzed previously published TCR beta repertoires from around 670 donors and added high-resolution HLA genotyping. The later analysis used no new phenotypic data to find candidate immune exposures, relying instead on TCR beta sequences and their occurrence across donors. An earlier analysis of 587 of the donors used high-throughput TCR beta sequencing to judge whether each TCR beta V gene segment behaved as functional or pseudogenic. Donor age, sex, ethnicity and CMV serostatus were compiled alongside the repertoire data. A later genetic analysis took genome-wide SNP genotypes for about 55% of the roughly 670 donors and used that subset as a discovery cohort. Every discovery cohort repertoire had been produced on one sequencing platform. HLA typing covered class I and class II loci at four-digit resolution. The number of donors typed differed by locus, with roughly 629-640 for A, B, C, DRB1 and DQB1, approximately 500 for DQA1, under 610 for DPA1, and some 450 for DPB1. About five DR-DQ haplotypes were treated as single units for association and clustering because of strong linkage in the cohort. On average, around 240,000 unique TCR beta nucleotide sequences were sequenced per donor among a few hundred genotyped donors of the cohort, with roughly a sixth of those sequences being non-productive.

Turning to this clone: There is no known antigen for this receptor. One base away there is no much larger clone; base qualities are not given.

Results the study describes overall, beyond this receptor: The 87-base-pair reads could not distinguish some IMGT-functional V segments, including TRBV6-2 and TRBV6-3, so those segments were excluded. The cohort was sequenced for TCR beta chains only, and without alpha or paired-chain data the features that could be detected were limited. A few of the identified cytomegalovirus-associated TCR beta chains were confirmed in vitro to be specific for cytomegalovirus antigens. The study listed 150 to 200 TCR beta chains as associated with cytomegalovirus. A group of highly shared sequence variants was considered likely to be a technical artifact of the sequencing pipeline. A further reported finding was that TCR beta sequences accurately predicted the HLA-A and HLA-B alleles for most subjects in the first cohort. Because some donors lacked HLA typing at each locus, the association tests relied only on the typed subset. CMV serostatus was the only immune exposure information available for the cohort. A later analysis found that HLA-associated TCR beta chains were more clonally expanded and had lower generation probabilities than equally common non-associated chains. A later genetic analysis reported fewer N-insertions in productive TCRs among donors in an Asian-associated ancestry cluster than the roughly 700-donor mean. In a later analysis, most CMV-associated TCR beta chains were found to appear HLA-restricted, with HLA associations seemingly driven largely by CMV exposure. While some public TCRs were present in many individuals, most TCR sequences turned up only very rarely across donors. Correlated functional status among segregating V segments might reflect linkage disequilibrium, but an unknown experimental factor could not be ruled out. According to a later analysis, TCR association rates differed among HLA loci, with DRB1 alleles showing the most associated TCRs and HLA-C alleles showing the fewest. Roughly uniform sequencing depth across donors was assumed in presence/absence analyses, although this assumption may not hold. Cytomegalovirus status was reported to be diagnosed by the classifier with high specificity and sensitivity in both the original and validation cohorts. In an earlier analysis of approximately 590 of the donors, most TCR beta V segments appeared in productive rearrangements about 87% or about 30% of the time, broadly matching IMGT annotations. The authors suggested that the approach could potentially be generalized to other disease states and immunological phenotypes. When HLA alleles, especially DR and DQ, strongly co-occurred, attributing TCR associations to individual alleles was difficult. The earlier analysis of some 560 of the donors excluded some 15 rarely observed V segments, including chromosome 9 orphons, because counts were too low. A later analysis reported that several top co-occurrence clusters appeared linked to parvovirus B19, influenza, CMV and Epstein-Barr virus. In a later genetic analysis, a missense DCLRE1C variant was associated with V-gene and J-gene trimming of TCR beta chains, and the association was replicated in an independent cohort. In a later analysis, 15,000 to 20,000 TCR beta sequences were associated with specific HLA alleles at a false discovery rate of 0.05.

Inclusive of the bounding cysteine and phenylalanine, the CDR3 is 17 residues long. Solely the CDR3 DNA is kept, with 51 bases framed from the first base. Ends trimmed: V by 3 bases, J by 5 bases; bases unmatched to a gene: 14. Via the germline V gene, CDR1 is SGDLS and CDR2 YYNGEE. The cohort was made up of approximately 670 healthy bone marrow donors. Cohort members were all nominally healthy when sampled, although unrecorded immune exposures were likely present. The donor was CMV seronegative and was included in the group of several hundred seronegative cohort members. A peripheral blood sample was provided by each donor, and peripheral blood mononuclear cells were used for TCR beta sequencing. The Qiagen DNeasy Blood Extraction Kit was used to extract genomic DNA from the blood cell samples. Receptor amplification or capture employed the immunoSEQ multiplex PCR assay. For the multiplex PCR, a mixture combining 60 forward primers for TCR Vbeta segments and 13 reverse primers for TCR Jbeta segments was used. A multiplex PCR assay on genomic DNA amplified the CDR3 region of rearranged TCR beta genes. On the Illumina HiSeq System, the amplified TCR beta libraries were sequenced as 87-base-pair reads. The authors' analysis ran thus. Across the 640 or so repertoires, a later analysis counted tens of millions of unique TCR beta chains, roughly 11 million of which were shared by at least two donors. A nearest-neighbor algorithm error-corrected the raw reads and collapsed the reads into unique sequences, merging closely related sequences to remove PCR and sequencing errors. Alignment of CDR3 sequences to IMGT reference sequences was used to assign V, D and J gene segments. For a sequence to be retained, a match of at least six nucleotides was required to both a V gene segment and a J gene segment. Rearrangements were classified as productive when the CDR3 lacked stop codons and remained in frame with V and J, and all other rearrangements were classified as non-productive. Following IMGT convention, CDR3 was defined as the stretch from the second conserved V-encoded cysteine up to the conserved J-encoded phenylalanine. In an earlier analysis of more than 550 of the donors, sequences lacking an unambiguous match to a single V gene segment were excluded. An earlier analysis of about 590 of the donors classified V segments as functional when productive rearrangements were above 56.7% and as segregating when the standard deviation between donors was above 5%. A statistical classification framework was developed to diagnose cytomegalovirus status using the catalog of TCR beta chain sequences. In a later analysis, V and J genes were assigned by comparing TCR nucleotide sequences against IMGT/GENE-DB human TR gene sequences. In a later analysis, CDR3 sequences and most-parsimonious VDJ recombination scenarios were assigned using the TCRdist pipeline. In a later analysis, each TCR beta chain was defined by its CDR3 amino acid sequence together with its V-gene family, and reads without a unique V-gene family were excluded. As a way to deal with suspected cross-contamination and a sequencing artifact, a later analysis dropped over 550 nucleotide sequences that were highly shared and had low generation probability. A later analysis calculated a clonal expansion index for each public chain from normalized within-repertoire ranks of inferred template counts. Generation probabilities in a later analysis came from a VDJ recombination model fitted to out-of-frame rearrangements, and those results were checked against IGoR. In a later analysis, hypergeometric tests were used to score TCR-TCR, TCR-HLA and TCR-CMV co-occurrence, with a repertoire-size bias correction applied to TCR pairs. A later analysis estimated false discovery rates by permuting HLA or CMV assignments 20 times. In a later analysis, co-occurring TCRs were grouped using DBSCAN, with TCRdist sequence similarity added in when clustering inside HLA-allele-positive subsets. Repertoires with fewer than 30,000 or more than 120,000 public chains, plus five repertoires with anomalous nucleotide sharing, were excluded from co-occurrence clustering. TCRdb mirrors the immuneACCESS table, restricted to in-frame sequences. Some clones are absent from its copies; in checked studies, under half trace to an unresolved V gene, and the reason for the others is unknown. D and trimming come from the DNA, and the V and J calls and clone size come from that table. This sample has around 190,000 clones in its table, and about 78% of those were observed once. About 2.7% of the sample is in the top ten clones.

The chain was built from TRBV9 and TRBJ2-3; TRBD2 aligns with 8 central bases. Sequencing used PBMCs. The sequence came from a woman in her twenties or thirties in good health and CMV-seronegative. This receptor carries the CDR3 CASSAPLNGGAGDTQYF. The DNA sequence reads TGTGCCAGCAGCGCCCCCCTTAACGGGGGGGCCGGAGATACGCAGTATTTT.